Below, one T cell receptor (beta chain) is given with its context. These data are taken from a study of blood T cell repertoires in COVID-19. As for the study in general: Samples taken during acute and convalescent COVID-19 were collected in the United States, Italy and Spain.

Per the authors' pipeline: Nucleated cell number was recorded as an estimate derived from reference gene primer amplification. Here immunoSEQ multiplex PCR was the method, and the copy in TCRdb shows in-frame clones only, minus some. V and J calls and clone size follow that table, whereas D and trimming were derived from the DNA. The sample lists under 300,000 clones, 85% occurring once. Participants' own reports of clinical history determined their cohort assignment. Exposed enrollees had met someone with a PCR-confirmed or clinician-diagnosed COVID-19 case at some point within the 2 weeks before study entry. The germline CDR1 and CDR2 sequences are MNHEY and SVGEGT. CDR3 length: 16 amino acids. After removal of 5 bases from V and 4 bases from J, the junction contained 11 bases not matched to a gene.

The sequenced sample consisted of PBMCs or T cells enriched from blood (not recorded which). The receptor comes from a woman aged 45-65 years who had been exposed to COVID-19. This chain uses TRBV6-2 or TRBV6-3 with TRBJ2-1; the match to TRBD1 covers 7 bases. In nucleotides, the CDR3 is TGTGCCAGCAGTCCGCGTCCGGGACAGTCATACAATGAGCAGTTCTTC. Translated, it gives CASSPRPGQSYNEQFF.